This record covers a single T cell receptor (beta chain). Seattle-derived patients entered the study during active infection and were followed longitudinally. The method was immunoSEQ multiplex PCR; TCRdb's version includes in-frame clones alone and lacks a portion of them. The sample includes about 220,000 clones, 85% of them seen just once. V was pared by 2 bases and J by 7 bases, with 9 bases between. The CDR3 covers 13 residues. These data originate in a study of blood T cell repertoires in COVID-19. Study summary: The samples span acute and convalescent COVID-19 from the United States, Italy and Spain. PBMCs, B-cell-depleted T cells, or T cells were the source of the cDNA or gDNA that made up the material.

V gene TRBV12-3 or TRBV12-4 combines with J gene TRBJ1-5; D call uncertain. The receptor's source is a woman in her sixties or seventies with COVID-19, enrolled during active disease. The sample taken for sequencing was peripheral blood. The chain's CDR3 is CASSLTSWQPQHF. CDR3 in DNA: TGTGCCAGCAGTTTAACAAGTTGGCAGCCCCAGCATTTT.